This T cell receptor (beta chain) is drawn from a study of T cell clonotyping in hematopoietic cell transplantation (dated by TCRdb to 2020 to 2022). Notes on the research overall: Recipient samples taken before transplant were obtained following cytoreduction. In the study, more than 120 blood samples were gathered from over 30 consecutive transplant recipients and their related donors. Patient recruitment ran from 2015 to early 2017, and follow-up continued until late 2020 or death. The research as a whole found: Overlap with donor repertoires was found for only a small fraction of recipient repertoires, with over 97% found to appear de novo at the given depth. The sample size was limited and the cells went unsorted, which meant the CD4 and CD8 repertoire contributions could not be told apart. Donor and pretransplant recipient Inverse Simpson Index values predicted broader posttransplant TCR repertoire diversity. A decrease in recipient TCR diversity was observed after transplant, and a progressive increase in pathologically expanded clonotypes was seen from day 30 to day 180.

The time point label, read with the paper, signifies: recipient sample about 28 days before transplant, after cytoreduction. Recipient blood was collected about 28 days before transplant and at days 30, 100 and 180 after transplant. Nuclei Lysis Solution was used to extract genomic DNA from fresh or cryopreserved unfractionated peripheral blood mononuclear cells. TCR beta CDR3 regions were amplified from genomic DNA with the immunoSEQ assay, a bias-controlled multiplex PCR using V- and J-specific primers. In a second PCR step, the CDR3 amplicons were tagged with a proprietary barcode plus Illumina adapter sequences. An Illumina MiSeq instrument was used to sequence the CDR3 libraries. Regarding the original processing steps: Export and quality control were done with immunoSEQ Analyzer 3.0, while downstream analyses used R Bioconductor and Immunarch. Only productive rearrangements in the normalized downsampled data set were used to calculate repertoire metrics. In the normalized cohort, a clonotype counted as pathologically expanded if the clonotype was larger than 5 templates. Repertoire diversity was measured with the Inverse Simpson Index. To capture all clonotypes, CMV-specificity analyses were performed on the non-normalized data set. TCRdb stores this immuneACCESS table with in-frame sequences only. Part of the clones is absent; in the studies checked, under half of the shortfall reflects unresolved V genes, and no reason is known for the rest. The V and J calls and clone size were taken over from that table, and D and trimming were inferred from the DNA. The sample has about 76,000 clones on record, 90% to 96% of them singletons. Roughly 1.5% of the sample lies in the top ten.

V is pared back by 4 bases and J by 4 bases, with 8 bases lying between the germline termini. From a lookup of the germline V gene (reference sequence), CDR1 and CDR2 are DFQATT and SNEGSKA. The CDR3 has 11 amino acids, counting the end cysteine and phenylalanine. Only CDR3 DNA is held: 33 bases, read in frame from base 1. With respect to this clone: The antigen this receptor binds is unknown. No per-base quality is available; no much larger clone lies one base away.

Sequences were derived from peripheral blood mononuclear cells, sampled before stem cell transplant. The TCR sequence derives from a woman aged 45 to 65 with acute myeloid leukemia. Some clones in this sample may be carry-over from other donors' samples. The rearrangement joined TRBV20-1 to TRBJ2-7; a tentative D match to TRBD2 spans 5 bases. The CDR3 in this case is CSATLAYEQYF. The DNA reads as follows: TGCAGTGCTACTCTAGCTTACGAGCAGTACTTC.